This T cell receptor (beta chain) was sequenced during a study of molecular identifiers for immune sequencing clone quantification. CDR3 length equals 14 residues. The ends were cut back, 4 bases at V and 3 bases at J, with 12 bases in the middle. The germline V gene encodes CDR1 LGHDT and CDR2 YNNKEL (reference sequence). In TCRdb, the PCR reads were re-called with MiXCR into one record per CDR3 protein. The sample holds some 70,000 distinct CDR3 sequences, less than 20% seen once. A remark on this clonotype: Being one base from a much bigger clone, this may be a read error.

Sorting was used to obtain naive CD8 T cells (CD8+CD4-CCR7+CD45RA+). The V call is TRBV3-1, the J call TRBJ2-5, with a possible D match to TRBD1 (5 bases). The specimen sequenced was naive CD8+ T cells from blood, with Jurkat cell RNA spiked in. The subset denotes: FACS-sorted CD8+CD4-CCR7+CD45RA+ naive T cells. This TCR derives from a human donor in good health. Some libraries in this study had Jurkat cell RNA spiked in. The chain's CDR3 is CASSRQMGKETQYF. CDR3 coding DNA: TGTGCCAGCAGCCGACAGATGGGGAAAGAGACCCAGTACTTC.